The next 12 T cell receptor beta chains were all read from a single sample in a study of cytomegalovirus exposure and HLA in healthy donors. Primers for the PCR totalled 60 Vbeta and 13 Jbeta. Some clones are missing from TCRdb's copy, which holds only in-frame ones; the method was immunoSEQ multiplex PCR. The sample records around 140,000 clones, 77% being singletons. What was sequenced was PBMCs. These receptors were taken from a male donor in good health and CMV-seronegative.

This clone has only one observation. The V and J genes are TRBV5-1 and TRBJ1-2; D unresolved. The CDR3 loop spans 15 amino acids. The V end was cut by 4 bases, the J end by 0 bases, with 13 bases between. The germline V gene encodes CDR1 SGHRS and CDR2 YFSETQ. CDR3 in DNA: TGCGCCAGCAGCCCCCTAGACGGAGCTAACTATGGCTACACCTTC. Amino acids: CASSPLDGANYGYTF.

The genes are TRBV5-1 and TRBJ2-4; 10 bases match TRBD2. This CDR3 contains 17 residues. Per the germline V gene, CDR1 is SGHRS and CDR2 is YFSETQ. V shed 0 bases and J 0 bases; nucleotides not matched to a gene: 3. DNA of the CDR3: TGCGCCAGCAGCTTGGGGCTAGCGGGGGTAGCCAAAAACATTCAGTACTTC. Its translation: CASSLGLAGVAKNIQYF. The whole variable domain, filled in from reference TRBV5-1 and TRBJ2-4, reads KAGVTQTPRYLIKTRGQQVTLSCSPISGHRSVSWYQQTPGQGLQFLFEYFSETQRNKGNFPGRFSGRQFSNSRSEMNVSTLELGDSALYLCASSLGLAGVAKNIQYFGAGTRLSVL.

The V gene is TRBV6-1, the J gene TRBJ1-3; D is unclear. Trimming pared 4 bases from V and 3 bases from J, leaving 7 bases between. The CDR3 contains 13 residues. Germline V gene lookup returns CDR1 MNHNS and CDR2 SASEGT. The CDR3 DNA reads TGTGCCAGCAGTGTCCGGGTTGGAAACACCATATATTTT. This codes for CASSVRVGNTIYF.

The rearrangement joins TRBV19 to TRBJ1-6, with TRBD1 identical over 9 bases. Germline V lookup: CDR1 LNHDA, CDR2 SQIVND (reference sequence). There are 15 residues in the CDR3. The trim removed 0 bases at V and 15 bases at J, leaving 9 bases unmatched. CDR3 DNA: TGTGCCAGTAGTATAGATTTGGACAGGGGAAGCCACCTCCACTTT. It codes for CASSIDLDRGSHLHF.

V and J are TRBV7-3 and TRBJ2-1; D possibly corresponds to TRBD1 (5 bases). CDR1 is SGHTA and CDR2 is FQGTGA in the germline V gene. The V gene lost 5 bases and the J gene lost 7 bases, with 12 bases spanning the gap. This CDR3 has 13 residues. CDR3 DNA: TGTGCCAGCAGCCCGACGACAGTTAATGAGCAGTTCTTC. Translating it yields CASSPTTVNEQFF.

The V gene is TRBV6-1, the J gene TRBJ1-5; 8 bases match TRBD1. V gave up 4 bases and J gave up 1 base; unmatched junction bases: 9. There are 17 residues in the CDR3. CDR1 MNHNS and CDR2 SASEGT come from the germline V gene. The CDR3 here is CASSGRTGKTSNQPQHF. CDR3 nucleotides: TGTGCCAGCAGTGGAAGGACAGGGAAAACGAGCAATCAGCCCCAGCATTTT.

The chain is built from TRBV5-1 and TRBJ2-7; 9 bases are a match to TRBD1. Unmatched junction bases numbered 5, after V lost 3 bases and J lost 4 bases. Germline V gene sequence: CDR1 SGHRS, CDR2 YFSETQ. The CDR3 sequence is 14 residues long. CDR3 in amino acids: CASSSGTGIYEQYF. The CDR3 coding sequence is TGCGCCAGCAGCTCCGGGACAGGGATATACGAGCAGTACTTC.

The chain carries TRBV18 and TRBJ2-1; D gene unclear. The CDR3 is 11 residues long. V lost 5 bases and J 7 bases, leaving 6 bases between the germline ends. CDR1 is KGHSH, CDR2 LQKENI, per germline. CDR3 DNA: TGTGCCAGCTCAGAGGCTAATGAGCAGTTCTTC. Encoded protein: CASSEANEQFF.

The CDR3 DNA sequence: TGCAGCGTCCCCCAGACAGGGCGTAACACTGAAGCTTTCTTT. Its translation: CSVPQTGRNTEAFF. The chain carries TRBV29-1 and TRBJ1-1; 7 positions match TRBD1. The junction had 9 bases not matched to a gene; V was cut back by 6 bases and J by 2 bases. CDR1 and CDR2 (germline): SQVTM, ANQGSEA. The CDR3 loop spans 14 amino acids.

CDR3 coding DNA: TGTGCCAGCAGCGGTGGACTAGCGGGGGGGCCGTTTGAGACCCAGTACTTC. Amino acids: CASSGGLAGGPFETQYF. This rearrangement joins TRBV5-4 to TRBJ2-5, with 15 bases fitting TRBD2. From germline, CDR1 is SGHNT and CDR2 YYREEE (reference sequence). The V gene end was trimmed by 4 bases and the J gene end by 5 bases; junction bases not matched to a gene: 9. This CDR3 is 17 amino acids long.

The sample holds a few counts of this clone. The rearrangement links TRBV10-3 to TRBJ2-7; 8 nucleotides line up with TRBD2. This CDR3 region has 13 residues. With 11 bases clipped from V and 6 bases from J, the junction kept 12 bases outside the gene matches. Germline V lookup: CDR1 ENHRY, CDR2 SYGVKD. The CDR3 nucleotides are TGTGCCTCGTGGCGGGGGGCCTCCACCGAGCAGTACTTC. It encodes CASWRGASTEQYF.

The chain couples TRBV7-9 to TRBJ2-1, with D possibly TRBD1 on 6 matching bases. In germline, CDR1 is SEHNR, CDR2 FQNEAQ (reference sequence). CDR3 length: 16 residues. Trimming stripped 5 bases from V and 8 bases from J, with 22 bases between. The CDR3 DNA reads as TGTGCCAGCAGCCCACCGGGGACACCTAGGGGAGATGAGCAGTTCTTC. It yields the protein CASSPPGTPRGDEQFF.